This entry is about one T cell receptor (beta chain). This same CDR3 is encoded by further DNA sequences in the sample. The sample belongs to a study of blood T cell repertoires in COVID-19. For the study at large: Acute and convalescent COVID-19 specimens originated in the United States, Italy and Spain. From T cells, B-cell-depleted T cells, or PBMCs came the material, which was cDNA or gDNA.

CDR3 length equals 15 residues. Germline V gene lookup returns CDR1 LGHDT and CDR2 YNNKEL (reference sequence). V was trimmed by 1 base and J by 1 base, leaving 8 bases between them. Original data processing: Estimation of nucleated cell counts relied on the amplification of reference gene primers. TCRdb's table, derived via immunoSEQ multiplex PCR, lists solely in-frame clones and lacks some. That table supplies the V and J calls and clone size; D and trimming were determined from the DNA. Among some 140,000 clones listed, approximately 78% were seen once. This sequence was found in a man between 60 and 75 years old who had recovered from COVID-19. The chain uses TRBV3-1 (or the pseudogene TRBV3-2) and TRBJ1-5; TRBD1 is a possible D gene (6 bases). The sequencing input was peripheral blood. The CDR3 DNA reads TGTGCCAGCAGCCAAGGAGGGGGAAGCAATCAGCCCCAGCATTTT. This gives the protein CASSQGGGSNQPQHF.